The 20 T cell receptor beta chains below come from one sample, sequenced in a study of blood T cells in healthy people across ages. Sample-barcoded 5' priming and a J-beta primer mix drove a second PCR of 7 to 11 cycles. From the 5' RACE reads, TCRdb called clonotypes with MiXCR, one entry per CDR3 protein. The top ten clones hold more than 8.5% of a sample with some 940,000 distinct CDR3 sequences, about 27% of them seen once. These same records also appear under a second study, on T cells of mothers and their children.

The sequencing input was blood. Receptors were obtained from a woman aged 40-49 years in good health.

With regard to this clonotype: A much larger clone sits a single nucleotide away, making a read error possible. The chain links TRBV9 to TRBJ2-5, with TRBD2 identical over 8 bases. Trimming took 3 bases from V and 2 from J; bases not matched to a gene: 12. CDR1 and CDR2 from the germline V gene are SGDLS and YYNGEE. The CDR3 contains 17 residues. CDR3 nucleotide sequence: TGTGCCAGCAGCGCGGGACCAGCGGGGGAAATTCAAGAGACCCAGTACTTC. This translates into CASSAGPAGEIQETQYF.

This clonotype was seen a handful of times. The gene calls are TRBV4-2 and TRBJ2-1, with 9 bases fitting TRBD2. The length of the CDR3 is 17 residues. Per the germline V gene, CDR1 is LGHNA and CDR2 is YNFKEQ. The V segment lost 4 bases and the J segment 6 bases; nucleotides outside the gene matches: 13. CDR3 loop: CASSPFWTSEGINEQFF. The CDR3 DNA follows: TGTGCCAGCAGCCCGTTTTGGACTAGCGAGGGGATCAATGAGCAGTTCTTC.

Remarks on this clonotype: A much larger clone lies a single base off, so this may be a read error. The gene calls are TRBV27 and TRBJ2-1; D is perhaps TRBD2 (5 bases). V lost 5 bases to trimming and J lost 7 bases, with 18 bases between them. Germline V gene lookup returns CDR1 MNHEY and CDR2 SMNVEV (reference sequence). The CDR3 consists of 15 residues. The CDR3 bases are TGTGCCAGCAGTCCCCCAGAACGGAGCGGTAATGAGCAGTTCTTC. It encodes CASSPPERSGNEQFF.

This clonotype appeared many times. The chain is built from TRBV20-1 and TRBJ2-3; either TRBD1 or TRBD2 may supply D (6 bases each). Per germline, CDR1 DFQATT and CDR2 SNEGSKA (reference sequence). The CDR3 runs to 13 residues. Here the CDR3 reads CSSGGSSTDTQYF. CDR3 in DNA: TGCAGCTCCGGGGGCAGTTCAACAGATACGCAGTATTTT.

This clonotype was seen only a few times. CDR3 in amino acids: CASSQEAGGFTDTQYF. CDR3 nucleotide sequence: TGTGCCAGCAGCCAAGAAGCGGGGGGGTTCACAGATACGCAGTATTTT. The chain employs TRBV4-2 and TRBJ2-3, with 10 nucleotides matching TRBD2. The CDR3 is 16 residues long. Germline trimming cut 0 bases from V and 2 bases from J; bases unmatched to any gene: 2. The germline CDR1 and CDR2 sequences are LGHNA and YNFKEQ.

On this clonotype: A much larger clonotype is one base distant, so this may be a read error. The gene calls are TRBV7-9 and TRBJ2-1, with D perhaps assigned TRBD1 or TRBD2 (5 bases each). There are 15 residues in the CDR3. CDR1 and CDR2 from the germline V gene are SEHNR and FQNEAQ (reference sequence). The V gene lost 7 bases and the J gene lost 1 base, with 14 bases spanning the gap. Here the CDR3 reads CASIGAAGSYNEQFF. The CDR3 DNA sequence: TGTGCCAGCATCGGGGCCGCCGGGTCCTACAATGAGCAGTTCTTC.

This clonotype turned up a few times. V is TRBV12-3 or TRBV12-4 and J is TRBJ2-5; unclear D gene. The CDR3 loop spans 13 amino acids. V lost 6 bases, J lost 11 bases, and 19 bases lay in between. CDR3 nucleotide sequence: TGTGCCAGCAGCATGCAGGATTACAATGAGCAGTACTTC. Translation: CASSMQDYNEQYF.

This clonotype showed up just a few times. The V gene is TRBV9, the J gene TRBJ2-7; 8 positions agree with TRBD2. The V segment lost 1 base and the J segment 4 bases; nucleotides outside the gene matches: 4. CDR3 length equals 14 residues. Per germline, CDR1 SGDLS and CDR2 YYNGEE. In DNA form, the CDR3 reads TGTGCCAGCAGCGTATCAAGCGGGGGATACGAGCAGTACTTC. Amino acid sequence: CASSVSSGGYEQYF.

This clonotype appeared once. The chain has TRBV30 and TRBJ2-7; perhaps D is TRBD1 or TRBD2 (6 bases each). CDR1 GTSNPN and CDR2 SVGIG come from the germline V gene (reference sequence). The V gene lost 5 bases and the J gene lost 1 base, with 9 bases spanning the gap. The CDR3 totals 12 residues. The CDR3 sequence is CAWGGGSYEQYF. CDR3 DNA sequence: TGTGCCTGGGGAGGGGGGTCCTACGAGCAGTACTTC.

This clonotype was picked up a small number of times. The chain links TRBV9 to TRBJ1-1, with D uncertain. The V and J ends lost 2 bases and 1 base respectively, with 12 bases between them. The CDR3 spans 15 residues. Germline-derived CDR1 and CDR2 are SGDLS and YYNGEE. CDR3 amino acids: CASSVLGASNTEAFF. CDR3 in DNA: TGTGCCAGCAGCGTGTTGGGCGCCTCGAACACTGAAGCTTTCTTT. The complete variable domain, with remaining parts taken from reference TRBV9 and TRBJ1-1, reads DSGVTQTPKHLITATGQRVTLRCSPRSGDLSVYWYQQSLDQGLQFLIQYYNGEERAKGNILERFSAQQFPDLHSELNLSSLELGDSALYFCASSVLGASNTEAFFGQGTRLTVV.

Ten or more counts support this clonotype. The J gene is TRBJ2-7, the V gene TRBV6-6; D may be TRBD1 (5 bases). The CDR3 spans 15 residues. Trimming pared 2 bases from V and 0 bases from J, leaving 11 bases between. The germline CDR1 and CDR2 sequences are MNHNY and SVGAGI (reference sequence). In nucleotides, the CDR3 is TGTGCCAGCAGTTACATGCAGGGTATCTCCTACGAGCAGTACTTC. Translation gives CASSYMQGISYEQYF.

The rearrangement links TRBV27 to TRBJ2-7; D possibly corresponds to TRBD1 (6 bases). From germline, CDR1 is MNHEY and CDR2 SMNVEV (reference sequence). Trimming removed 6 bases from V and 3 bases from J, with 12 bases in between. The CDR3 sequence is 13 residues long. CDR3 sequence reads: CASRDPGHYEQYF. DNA of the CDR3: TGTGCCAGCAGGGATCCGGGACACTACGAGCAGTACTTC.

The gene calls are TRBV11-2 and TRBJ2-2; 13 bases are a match to TRBD2. V shed 4 bases, J shed 1 base, and the junction held 9 bases outside the gene matches. The CDR3 covers 19 residues. Germline V lookup: CDR1 SGHAT, CDR2 FQNNGV. CDR3 nucleotides: TGTGCCAGCAGCTCCAGACTAGCGGGGGGCCTCCTGAACACCGGGGAGCTGTTTTTT. This sequence encodes CASSSRLAGGLLNTGELFF.

In this sample, this clonotype turned up a few times. For the CDR3, the DNA is TGTGCCAGCAGCTTATTAGCAGGGCTAACGGGCGAGCAGTACTTC. Residues: CASSLLAGLTGEQYF. The chain has TRBV7-9 and TRBJ2-7, with D tentatively TRBD1 (5 bases). Germline V lookup: CDR1 SEHNR, CDR2 FQNEAQ (reference sequence). CDR3 length: 15 amino acids. V gave up 2 bases and J gave up 6 bases, with 17 bases separating them.

The V and J genes are TRBV20-1 and TRBJ2-7, with D perhaps matching TRBD1 (6 bases). The CDR3 runs to 11 residues. V lost 3 bases to trimming and J lost 11 bases, with 14 bases between them. The germline V gene has CDR1 DFQATT and CDR2 SNEGSKA (reference sequence). CDR3 sequence reads: CSASQGGQKYF. CDR3 in DNA: TGCAGTGCTAGCCAAGGAGGACAGAAGTACTTC.

The J gene is TRBJ2-3, the V gene TRBV12-3 or TRBV12-4; 8 nucleotides agree with TRBD2. The CDR3 is made up of 15 amino acids. Germline trimming cut 5 bases from V and 4 bases from J; bases unmatched to any gene: 8. The CDR3 loop is CASSRLGGGPDTQYF. CDR3 DNA: TGTGCCAGCAGTAGACTCGGGGGGGGCCCAGATACGCAGTATTTT.

J is TRBJ2-3 and V is TRBV7-2; TRBD2 aligns across 14 bases. In germline, CDR1 is SGHTA, CDR2 FQGNSA. The CDR3 has 20 amino acids. V trimming: 3 bases; J trimming: 1 base; junction bases outside the gene matches: 12. CDR3 nucleotide sequence: TGTGCCAGCAGCTTCTCTCCGGGACTAGCGGGGGCCAGGGGCACAGATACGCAGTATTTT. It is translated as CASSFSPGLAGARGTDTQYF.

Many counts were recorded for this clonotype. The chain has TRBV29-1 and TRBJ2-5; D might be TRBD1 or TRBD2, each matching 6 bases. Between the trimmed V and J ends, which lost 5 bases and 6 bases, there was a span of 13 bases. Germline CDR1 is SQVTM and CDR2 is ANQGSEA. This CDR3 contains 12 residues. The CDR3 DNA is TGCAGCGTTCATACAGGGAGGCAGACCCAGTACTTC. This sequence encodes CSVHTGRQTQYF.

Only a few counts were recorded for this clonotype. The germline gene is not matched at one end of the junction; a read error may be the cause. The gene calls are TRBV5-1 and TRBJ2-1; 12 bases are shared with TRBD2. This CDR3 is built from 16 residues. Germline V lookup: CDR1 SGHRS, CDR2 YFSETQ. CDR3 coding DNA: TGCGCCGGCAGCTTGAGGACTAGCGGGGCTTACAATGAGCAGTTCTTC. It yields the protein CAGSLRTSGAYNEQFF. The full variable domain, rest sourced from reference TRBV5-1 and TRBJ2-1, is KAGVTQTPRYLIKTRGQQVTLSCSPISGHRSVSWYQQTPGQGLQFLFEYFSETQRNKGNFPGRFSGRQFSNSRSEMNVSTLELGDSALYLCAGSLRTSGAYNEQFFGPGTRLTVL.

The chain recombines TRBV29-1 with TRBJ2-5, with 8 positions matching TRBD2. The ends lost 7 bases at V and 11 bases at J; junction bases unmatched: 18. Germline CDR1 and CDR2: SQVTM and ANQGSEA. The CDR3 sequence is 14 residues long. The DNA of the CDR3 is TGCAGCGCTGGAGTCGCGAGCGGGGGTAGGGAGCAGTACTTC. It translates to CSAGVASGGREQYF.